These 17 T cell receptor beta chains originate from one sample sequenced in a study of T cell clonality in common variable immunodeficiency. Libraries were prepared by immunoSEQ multiplex PCR; TCRdb keeps only in-frame clonotypes and omits some of them. The sample is made up of about 52,000 clones, none counted only once. Sample: peripheral blood mononuclear cells. These receptors came from a person aged 18-69 years in good health.

At least ten counts were recorded for this clone. The read halts 3 residues ahead of the CDR3 end, with the missing end drawn from the germline J gene. This sequence joins TRBV20-1 and TRBJ2-3; perhaps TRBD2 as D (7 bases). The V gene lost 2 bases and the J gene lost 4 bases, with 10 bases spanning the gap. The CDR3 has 13 amino acids. The germline V gene has CDR1 DFQATT and CDR2 SNEGSKA (reference sequence). CDR3 residues: CSARRGGSDTQYF. The CDR3 bases that were read are TGCAGTGCTAGAAGGGGGGGGTCAGATACG.

This clone was picked up many times. The CDR3 goes on 3 residues after the read ends, and that part is filled in from the germline J gene. The V and J genes are TRBV7-9 and TRBJ1-2; D gene unclear. V was pared by 6 bases and J by 1 base, with 15 bases between. The CDR3 has 15 residues. Germline CDR1 is SEHNR and CDR2 is FQNEAQ (reference sequence). The DNA read from the CDR3 is TGTGCCAGCAGTTCGACCTCTAGTGTTAACTATGGC. Encoded protein: CASSSTSSVNYG. The entire CDR3 sequence reads CASSSTSSVNYGYTF.

In its sample, this clone was seen many times. Coverage ceases 3 residues before the CDR3 finishes, and the germline J gene fills in the end. The rearrangement joins TRBV7-2 to TRBJ2-1, with D possibly being TRBD2 (6 bases). Trimming pared 5 bases from V and 4 bases from J, leaving 12 bases between. CDR3 size: 14 residues. Germline CDR1 and CDR2: SGHTA and FQGNSA. Incomplete CDR3 DNA: TGTGCCAGCAGCCTCGGGACTCTTTACAATGAG. This translates into CASSLGTLYNE. The CDR3 in its entirety is CASSLGTLYNEQFF.

This clone showed up many times. The sequence runs out 3 residues before the end of the CDR3; the remainder is reconstructed from the germline J gene. This chain links TRBV2 with TRBJ2-3, with D possibly TRBD2 on 6 matching bases. V was pared by 4 bases and J by 4 bases, with 9 bases between. CDR1 SNHLY and CDR2 FYNNEI come from the germline V gene. The CDR3 has 13 residues. CDR3 sequence reads: CASSGGLPDTQYF. The CDR3 DNA, read in part, is TGTGCCAGCAGTGGAGGACTACCAGATACG.

The table lists this clone with many counts. The read gets to within 3 residues of the CDR3 end, and the germline J gene fills in the rest. The chain is built from TRBV20-1 and TRBJ1-2, with D maybe TRBD1 (5 bases). The CDR3 covers 13 residues. V lost 0 bases and J lost 4, with 9 bases in between. CDR1 is DFQATT and CDR2 is SNEGSKA in the germline V gene (reference sequence). CDR3 DNA, as far as it was read: TGCAGTGCTAGAGAAAGGAGGGGCTATGGC. Protein product: CSARERRGYG. The whole CDR3 protein reads CSARERRGYGYTF.

In its sample, this clone was seen many times. The read ends 3 residues before the CDR3 terminus; that terminus is restored from the germline J gene. The V gene is TRBV20-1, the J gene TRBJ2-7; unclear D gene. Germline CDR1 DFQATT, CDR2 SNEGSKA (reference sequence). The CDR3 consists of 12 residues. V was pared by 3 bases and J by 2 bases, with 8 bases between. Incomplete CDR3 DNA: TGCAGTGCTAGGAGGCAGACCTACGAG. Translated, it gives CSARRQTYE. The entire CDR3 reads CSARRQTYEQYF.

Ten or more counts support this clone. The read ends 3 residues early relative to the CDR3; the germline J gene fills the gap. The chain is built from TRBV7-9 and TRBJ2-5; D may be TRBD2 (5 bases). The CDR3 is 14 amino acids. V was shortened by 3 bases and J by 2 bases, with 10 bases between the two germline ends. Germline-derived CDR1 and CDR2 are SEHNR and FQNEAQ (reference sequence). The CDR3 spells CASSFLKRQETQYF. The covered CDR3 bases are TGTGCCAGCAGCTTCCTGAAGCGGCAAGAGACC. Looking up the rest from reference TRBV7-9 and TRBJ2-5 gives the full variable domain: DTGVSQNPRHKITKRGQNVTFRCDPISEHNRLYWYRQTLGQGPEFLTYFQNEAQLEKSRLLSDRFSAERPKGSFSTLEIQRTEQGDSAMYLCASSFLKRQETQYFGPGTRLLVL.

This clone was found many times. The read stops 3 residues short of the end of the CDR3; the missing end is completed from the germline J gene. The identical CDR3 is also encoded by other nucleotide sequences in the sample. V and J are TRBV5-6 and TRBJ2-7; D remains unclear. With 4 bases removed from V and 5 bases from J, the gap between germline ends came to 7 bases. Germline CDR1 SGHDT, CDR2 YYEEEE. The CDR3 runs 11 residues. CDR3 residues: CASSLVNEQYF. The part of the CDR3 DNA that was read is TGTGCCAGCAGCCTGGTCAACGAG.

This clone showed up many times. The CDR3 goes on 3 residues after the read ends, and that part is filled in from the germline J gene. The chain links TRBV28 to TRBJ1-3; 7 positions match TRBD1. Germline CDR1 is MDHEN and CDR2 is SYDVKM. V shed 6 bases, J shed 0 bases, and the junction held 8 bases outside the gene matches. The CDR3 extends over 16 amino acids. The CDR3 bases that were read are TGTGCCAGCAGCTGGGACAGTGGGGTCTCTGGAAACACC. Translation gives CASSWDSGVSGNT. The entire CDR3 is CASSWDSGVSGNTIYF.

This clone came up many times. Read coverage stops 3 residues before the CDR3 terminus; the germline J gene supplies the remainder. This rearrangement joins TRBV12-3 or TRBV12-4 to TRBJ2-5; 10 nucleotides align to TRBD2. This CDR3 spans 14 amino acids. Unmatched junction bases numbered 5, after V lost 5 bases and J lost 5 bases. The CDR3 bases that were read are TGTGCCAGCAGTCGAGCGGGAGGGCCTGAGACC. Encoded protein: CASSRAGGPET. The CDR3 reads in full as CASSRAGGPETQYF.

Ten or more counts support this clone. Coverage ceases 3 residues before the CDR3 finishes, and the germline J gene fills in the end. The V gene is TRBV19, the J gene TRBJ2-3; the D gene is possibly TRBD2 (5 bases). Germline lookup yields CDR1 LNHDA and CDR2 SQIVND (reference sequence). This CDR3 is 17 amino acids long. Trimming shortened V by 3 bases and J by 0 bases, and 16 bases separated the two germline ends. Incomplete CDR3 DNA: TGTGCCAGTAGTATCGGAAGCGGAGAGGGTAGCACAGATACG. This encodes CASSIGSGEGSTDT. The full-length CDR3 reads as CASSIGSGEGSTDTQYF.

The sample holds many counts of this clone. The CDR3 end lies 3 residues beyond the end of the read and is filled in from the germline J gene. The V and J genes are TRBV7-9 and TRBJ2-7; D is unresolved. V was pared by 1 base and J by 0 bases, with 10 bases between. The CDR3 sequence is 15 residues long. CDR1 is SEHNR, CDR2 FQNEAQ, per germline (reference sequence). Partial CDR3 DNA: TGTGCCAGCAGCTTAGGCCCACAGAGCTCCTACGAG. Amino acids: CASSLGPQSSYE. The whole CDR3 is CASSLGPQSSYEQYF.

This clone was picked up many times. The CDR3 end falls 3 residues outside the read, so it is completed with the germline J gene. This chain joins TRBV5-1 and TRBJ1-4; 7 positions agree with TRBD1. The V gene's germline CDR1 is SGHRS and CDR2 YFSETQ. V shed 3 bases, J shed 8 bases, and the junction held 10 bases outside the gene matches. The CDR3 has 15 amino acids. The DNA read from the CDR3 is TGCGCCAGCAGCTCGGGACAGAGAAGTGGAGAAAAA. This translates into CASSSGQRSGEK. The entire CDR3 protein reads CASSSGQRSGEKLFF.

Concerning this clone: The sequence runs out 3 residues before the end of the CDR3; the remainder is reconstructed from the germline J gene. The J gene is TRBJ1-6, the V gene TRBV18; 7 bases agree with TRBD1. In germline, CDR1 is KGHSH, CDR2 LQKENI. This CDR3 has 15 residues. V lost 2 bases to trimming and J lost 8 bases; unmatched junction nucleotides: 6. The CDR3 bases that were read are TGTGCCAGCTCACCAAACTTACAGGGGTATTCACCC. Residues: CASSPNLQGYSP. The full-length CDR3 reads as CASSPNLQGYSPLHF.

This clone showed up many times. The read ends 3 residues shy of where the CDR3 ends; the end is completed using the germline J gene. The chain links TRBV10-3 to TRBJ2-1, with 14 bases matching TRBD2. After removal of 4 bases from V and 7 bases from J, the junction contained 6 bases not matched to a gene. Germline values: CDR1 ENHRY, CDR2 SYGVKD. The CDR3 has 16 residues. The CDR3 protein is CAISGQTSGRGNEQFF. The covered CDR3 bases are TGTGCCATCAGTGGGCAGACTAGCGGGAGGGGGAATGAG.

This clone was seen repeatedly, ten times or more. Read coverage stops 3 residues before the CDR3 terminus; the germline J gene supplies the remainder. The chain couples TRBV29-1 to TRBJ2-1; TRBD2 matches at 13 bases. CDR3 size: 16 residues. Germline lookup yields CDR1 SQVTM and CDR2 ANQGSEA. The junction had 9 bases not matched to a gene; V was cut back by 4 bases and J by 6 bases. CDR3 DNA (partial): TGCAGCGTTGGAGCCCCCGGACTAGCGGGAGCCAATGAG. It yields the protein CSVGAPGLAGANE. The CDR3 reads in full as CSVGAPGLAGANEQFF.

This clone was counted at least ten times. The sequenced part of the CDR3 DNA is TGTGCCAGCAGCTTAGGGACAGGCCATGAAAAA. It specifies CASSLGTGHEK. The full CDR3 protein is CASSLGTGHEKLFF. The rearrangement links TRBV11-2 to TRBJ1-4; TRBD1 aligns across 7 bases. The read terminates 3 residues ahead of where the CDR3 ends, so the germline J gene completes it. From germline, CDR1 is SGHAT and CDR2 FQNNGV. This CDR3 region has 14 residues. With V trimmed by 1 base and J by 6 bases, 2 bases remained unmatched.